Listed below are T cell receptor beta chains from one sample, sequenced in a study of human T cells and chemical hapten exposure. Each CDR3 protein is one row after TCRdb ran MiXCR on the RACE reads. Found here are more than 300,000 distinct CDR3 sequences, roughly 5.3% of them singletons; the top ten hold 2.6%. The input for sequencing was whole blood, taken in connection with sensitization to the hapten diphenylcyclopropenone (DPC). These receptor sequences come from a woman aged 50 to 65 with alopecia areata. Some clones in this sample may be carry-over from other donors' samples. CDR3s include the opening cysteine and the closing phenylalanine or tryptophan. A D gene is named only where the DNA matches it firmly. Size is stated for part of the rows, as once, few or many counts, or as a class when the clone is expanded.

d_call	clone_size	v_call	j_call	cdr3_aa	cdr3_nt
NA	many	TRBV29-1	TRBJ2-5	CSVESPGVQETQYF	TGCAGCGTTGAATCACCCGGGGTGCAAGAGACCCAGTACTTC
TRBD1	NA	TRBV9	TRBJ1-4	CASNAGQSNEKLFF	TGTGCCAGCAACGCGGGACAGTCGAATGAAAAACTGTTTTTT
NA	many	TRBV5-5	TRBJ1-1	CASSLAVGSEREAFF	TGTGCCAGCAGCTTGGCCGTCGGCTCGGAACGAGAAGCTTTCTTT
TRBD2	NA	TRBV7-2	TRBJ2-3	CASSLHILAGGRSTDTQYF	TGTGCCAGCAGCCTCCATATTCTAGCGGGAGGCCGTAGCACAGATACGCAGTATTTT
TRBD1	many	TRBV4-3	TRBJ2-1	CASSQGTGGGEQFF	TGCGCCAGCAGCCAAGGTACAGGGGGCGGAGAGCAGTTCTTC
NA	NA	TRBV2	TRBJ2-3	CASSEAQGSRSTDTQYF	TGTGCCAGCAGTGAAGCGCAGGGCTCTCGTAGCACAGATACGCAGTATTTT
NA	NA	TRBV28	TRBJ1-5	CASTLPSPNQPQHF	TGTGCCAGCACCCTACCCTCGCCCAATCAGCCCCAGCATTTT
NA	many	TRBV7-9	TRBJ1-4	CASKPGGSDEKLFF	TGTGCCAGCAAACCCGGGGGATCCGATGAAAAACTGTTTTTT
TRBD1	NA	TRBV5-4	TRBJ2-7	CASSPSGGLDEQYF	TGTGCCAGCAGCCCTTCAGGGGGCTTGGACGAGCAGTACTTC
TRBD2	once	TRBV5-4	TRBJ2-1	CASSLSLAGGSSYNEQFF	TGTGCCAGCAGCTTGAGTCTAGCGGGGGGAAGCTCCTACAATGAGCAGTTCTTC
NA	many	TRBV2	TRBJ1-1	CASSEAEAFF	TGTGCCAGCAGTGAGGCTGAAGCTTTCTTT
NA	many	TRBV5-1	TRBJ1-5	CASSPVGGTNQPQHF	TGCGCCAGCAGCCCTGTTGGAGGGACCAATCAGCCCCAGCATTTT
NA	few	TRBV12-3/TRBV12-4	TRBJ1-2	CASSLGLTWGYTF	TGTGCCAGCAGTTTGGGCCTGACCTGGGGCTACACCTTC
TRBD2	many	TRBV12-3/TRBV12-4	TRBJ2-1	CASRGTSGSTEQFF	TGTGCCAGCAGGGGGACTAGCGGGAGCACTGAGCAGTTCTTC
NA	NA	TRBV28	TRBJ2-7	CASISPYEQYF	TGTGCCAGCATCTCTCCCTACGAGCAGTACTTC
TRBD1	NA	TRBV9	TRBJ1-2	CASNVSGQNYGYTF	TGTGCCAGCAACGTGTCGGGACAGAACTATGGCTACACCTTC